Listed below are T cell receptor beta chains from one sample, sequenced in a study of cytomegalovirus exposure and HLA in healthy donors. Data came from immunoSEQ multiplex PCR; TCRdb stores just in-frame clones and leaves some out. The table lists about 120,000 clones, roughly 83% of them singletons, with 2.5% to 3% in the top ten. Material: PBMCs. The source is a woman aged 18-29 years in good health and CMV-seropositive. CDR3s include the opening cysteine and the closing phenylalanine or tryptophan. The order of the fields is D gene, V gene, J gene, clone size, CDR3 protein, CDR3 DNA. A D gene is named only where the DNA matches it firmly. Rows give clone size only sometimes, using once, few, many, or a class for an expanded clone.

TRBD2	TRBV6-1	TRBJ2-1	NA	CASSELSGVYNEQFF	TGTGCCAGCAGTGAATTGAGCGGGGTCTACAATGAGCAGTTCTTC
NA	TRBV28	TRBJ2-2	few	CASSLAHPGTGELFF	TGTGCCAGCAGCCTAGCCCACCCGGGGACCGGGGAGCTGTTTTTT
NA	TRBV21-1	TRBJ1-2	once	CASSGQSQYGYTF	TGTGCCAGCAGCGGACAGAGTCAATATGGCTACACCTTC
NA	TRBV19	TRBJ1-1	NA	CASSLNRDRDTEAFF	TGTGCCAGTAGTCTAAACAGGGATCGGGACACTGAAGCTTTCTTT
NA	TRBV5-4	TRBJ1-2	few	CASSLVNSYYGYTF	TGTGCCAGCAGCTTGGTAAACTCTTACTATGGCTACACCTTC
NA	TRBV20-1	TRBJ2-1	NA	CSVLTAEQFF	TGCAGTGTTCTCACAGCTGAGCAGTTCTTC
TRBD1	TRBV5-4	TRBJ2-3	few	CASSLGTGALSDTQYF	TGTGCCAGCAGCTTGGGGACAGGGGCCTTATCCGATACGCAGTATTTT
NA	TRBV28	TRBJ1-3	NA	CASSFSGAGGNTIYF	TGTGCCAGCAGTTTTTCAGGGGCAGGAGGAAACACCATATATTTT
NA	TRBV6-6	TRBJ1-5	NA	CASSYSANQPQHF	TGTGCCAGCAGTTACTCGGCCAATCAGCCCCAGCATTTT
NA	TRBV7-9	TRBJ2-7	NA	CASSLASHEQYF	TGTGCCAGCAGCTTAGCTAGTCACGAGCAGTACTTC
NA	TRBV18	TRBJ2-2	NA	CASSPLGGTGELFF	TGTGCCAGCTCACCTCTTGGAGGCACCGGGGAGCTGTTTTTT
NA	TRBV28	TRBJ2-7	NA	CASNTGTATYEQYF	TGTGCCAGCAACACTGGGACTGCAACCTACGAGCAGTACTTC
TRBD2	TRBV27	TRBJ2-2	NA	CASRSTRLAGAHTGELFF	TGTGCCAGCAGATCTACCAGACTAGCGGGAGCCCACACCGGGGAGCTGTTTTTT
NA	TRBV7-9	TRBJ2-3	NA	CASSSTGLRGDTQYF	TGTGCCAGCAGCTCTACAGGGTTGAGGGGGGATACGCAGTATTTT
NA	TRBV6-6	TRBJ1-2	NA	CASSSREAYGYTF	TGTGCCAGCAGTTCCCGGGAAGCCTATGGCTACACCTTC
TRBD1	TRBV7-9	TRBJ1-1	NA	CASRKGTGDRLYVGTEAFF	TGTGCCAGCAGAAAAGGGACAGGGGACCGACTTTATGTAGGCACTGAAGCTTTCTTT
NA	TRBV19	TRBJ2-7	NA	CASSLTLSSNYEQYF	TGTGCCAGTAGTTTAACCCTTTCTAGCAACTACGAGCAGTACTTC
TRBD1	TRBV25-1	TRBJ1-2	NA	CASSEWVDRDGYTF	TGTGCCAGCAGTGAATGGGTTGACAGGGATGGCTACACCTTC
TRBD1	TRBV6-4	TRBJ1-1	NA	CASSEGWTGRAREAFF	TGTGCCAGCAGTGAGGGCTGGACAGGGCGTGCCAGGGAAGCTTTCTTT
NA	TRBV30	TRBJ2-6	NA	CARMRAEANVLTF	TGTGCCAGGATGAGAGCTGAGGCCAACGTCCTGACTTTC
NA	TRBV6-5	TRBJ2-7	NA	CASSYRGPYEQYF	TGTGCCAGCAGTTACAGGGGCCCCTACGAGCAGTACTTC
NA	TRBV5-4	TRBJ2-1	NA	CASSLAFEQFF	TGTGCCAGCAGCTTGGCTTTTGAGCAGTTCTTC
TRBD2	TRBV7-7	TRBJ2-1	NA	CASSRREAFYNEQFF	TGTGCTAGCAGCAGACGGGAGGCTTTCTACAATGAGCAGTTCTTC
TRBD2	TRBV9	TRBJ2-1	few	CASSVAGGLHNEQFF	TGTGCCAGCAGCGTAGCGGGAGGGCTTCACAATGAGCAGTTCTTC
TRBD1	TRBV15	TRBJ2-3	NA	CATSRDDRGMDTQYF	TGTGCCACCAGCAGAGATGACAGGGGCATGGATACGCAGTATTTT
TRBD2	TRBV5-1	TRBJ2-5	NA	CASSLESSGGAGETQYF	TGCGCCAGCAGCTTGGAATCTAGCGGGGGAGCGGGCGAGACCCAGTACTTC